This T cell receptor beta chain was identified during a study of early T cells in non-severe SARS-CoV-2 infection. Study summary: Unsorted whole-blood RNA was sequenced in bulk, leaving chains unpaired. Study-wide findings and caveats: Comparison of clonotypes with VDJdb favored anti-spike CD8 responses while missing private and CD4 specificities.

V was pared by 5 bases and J by 3 bases, with 12 bases of the junction left unmatched. The CDR3 is 16 residues long. Looked up from germline, CDR1 is SGHAT and CDR2 is FQNNGV. Comments on this clonotype: Its antigen is as yet unknown.

The TCR library protocol was used to attach unique molecular identifiers. These identifiers were attached to individual cDNA molecules. MiXCR, applied by TCRdb to the 5' RACE reads, yields one record per CDR3 protein. The sample includes some 110,000 distinct CDR3 sequences, just under 15% of them seen just once. The specimen sequenced was whole blood. The clonotype originates from an adult who was a healthcare worker with PCR-confirmed SARS-CoV-2 infection or an uninfected control (not recorded which). The V gene is TRBV11-2, the J gene TRBJ2-7, with 8 bases aligning to TRBD1. The CDR3 nucleotides are TGTGCCAGCAGCCCCCCTCGGACAGGGATTAGCTACGAGCAGTACTTC. This codes for CASSPPRTGISYEQYF. Full variable domain (missing parts from reference TRBV11-2 and TRBJ2-7): EAGVAQSPRYKIIEKRQSVAFWCNPISGHATLYWYQQILGQGPKLLIQFQNNGVVDDSQLPKDRFSAERLKGVDSTLKIQPAKLEDSAVYLCASSPPRTGISYEQYFGPGTRLTVT.